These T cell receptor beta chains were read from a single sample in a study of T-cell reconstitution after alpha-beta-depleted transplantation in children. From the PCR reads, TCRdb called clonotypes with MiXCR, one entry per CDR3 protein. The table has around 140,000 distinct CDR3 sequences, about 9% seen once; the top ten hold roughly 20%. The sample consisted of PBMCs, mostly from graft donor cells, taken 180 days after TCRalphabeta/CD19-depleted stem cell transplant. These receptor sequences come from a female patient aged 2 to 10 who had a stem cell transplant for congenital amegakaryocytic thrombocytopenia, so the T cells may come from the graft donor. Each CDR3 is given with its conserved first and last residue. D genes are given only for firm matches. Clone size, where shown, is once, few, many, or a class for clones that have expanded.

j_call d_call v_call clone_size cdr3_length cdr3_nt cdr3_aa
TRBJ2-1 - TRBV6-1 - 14 TGTGCCAGCAGTCCCGGGACAACCTACAATGAGCAGTTCTTC CASSPGTTYNEQFF
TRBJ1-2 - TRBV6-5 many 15 TGTGCCAGCAGTTACGGCTGGGACACTAACTATGGCTACACCTTC CASSYGWDTNYGYTF
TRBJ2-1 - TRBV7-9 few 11 TGTGCCAGCAGCTGGGGGAATGAGCAGTTCTTC CASSWGNEQFF
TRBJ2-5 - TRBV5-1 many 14 TGCGCCAGCAGCTTGGGCCTTTTCCAAGAGACCCAGTACTTC CASSLGLFQETQYF
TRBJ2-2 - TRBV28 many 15 TGTGCCAGCAGTTCAGCGGGTAGGAGGACCGGGGAGCTGTTTTTT CASSSAGRRTGELFF
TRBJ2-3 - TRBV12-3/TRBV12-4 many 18 TGTGCCAGCAGTCAAGAGGACCAAGGACCCCTTTGGCCAGATACGCAGTATTTT CASSQEDQGPLWPDTQYF
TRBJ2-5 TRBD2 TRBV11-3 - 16 TGTGCCAGCAGCTCCGCTGGGACTAGCGGGGAAGAGACCCAGTACTTC CASSSAGTSGEETQYF
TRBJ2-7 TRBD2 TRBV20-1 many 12 TGCAGTGCTAGACTAGCGGTCTACGAGCAGTACTTC CSARLAVYEQYF
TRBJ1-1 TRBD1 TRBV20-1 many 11 TGCAGTGGCAGACAGGGAACTGAAGCTTTCTTT CSGRQGTEAFF
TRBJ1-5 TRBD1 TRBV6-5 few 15 TGTGCCAGCAGTTACTCGACAGGGGGCTCTCAGCCCCAGCATTTT CASSYSTGGSQPQHF
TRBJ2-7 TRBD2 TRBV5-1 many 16 TGCGCCAGCAGCTTGGGTCCAGCGGGAGGTAGAGACGAGCAGTACTTC CASSLGPAGGRDEQYF
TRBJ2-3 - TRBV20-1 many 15 TGCAGTGCTAGGGACAGCGGGATTAGCACAGATACGCAGTATTTT CSARDSGISTDTQYF
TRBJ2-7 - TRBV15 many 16 TGTGCCACCAGCAGAGAGAAATGGCCTCTGGTGAGGGAGCAGTACTTC CATSREKWPLVREQYF
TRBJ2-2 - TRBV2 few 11 TGTGCCAGCAGTGCCTTCGGGGAGCTGTTTTTT CASSAFGELFF
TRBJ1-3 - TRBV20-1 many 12 TGCAGTGCTAAGGTTGCTGGAAACACCATATATTTT CSAKVAGNTIYF
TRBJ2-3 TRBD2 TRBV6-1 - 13 TGTGCCAGCAGTGAGCGGGAGACAGATACGCAGTATTTT CASSERETDTQYF
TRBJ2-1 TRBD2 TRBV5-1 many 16 TGCGCCAGCAGCTTGTTGCTAGCGGGAGTGAGCAATGAGCAGTTCTTC CASSLLLAGVSNEQFF
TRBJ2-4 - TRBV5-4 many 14 TGTGCCAGCAGCTTCCAGGGGGCCAAAAACATTCAGTACTTC CASSFQGAKNIQYF
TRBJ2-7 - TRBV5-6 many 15 TGTGCCAGCAGCCGACAAATAGAGTTTCCCTACGAGCAGTACTTC CASSRQIEFPYEQYF
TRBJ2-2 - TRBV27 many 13 TGTGCCAGCAGTTTATCTTGGGCCGGGGAGCTGTTTTTT CASSLSWAGELFF
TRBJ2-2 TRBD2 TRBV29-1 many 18 TGCAGCGTAAAACCGGGACTAGCGGGAGTTGTGGGCACCGGGGAGCTGTTTTTT CSVKPGLAGVVGTGELFF
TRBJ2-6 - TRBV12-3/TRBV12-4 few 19 TGTGCCAGCAACAGTATGGGCCTGTTCCTCTCCTCTGGGGCCAACGTCCTGACTTTC CASNSMGLFLSSGANVLTF
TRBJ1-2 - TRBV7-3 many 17 TGTGCCAGCAGCCATCTACAACAGCGGACGCTTAACTATGGCTACACCTTC CASSHLQQRTLNYGYTF
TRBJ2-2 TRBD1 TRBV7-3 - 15 TGTGCCCCTCAGAGCAGGGGGCTAAACACCGGGGAGCTGTTTTTT CAPQSRGLNTGELFF
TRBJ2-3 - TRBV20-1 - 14 TGCAGTGCTAGAGTCAGCGGGCGAGTAGATACGCAGTATTTT CSARVSGRVDTQYF
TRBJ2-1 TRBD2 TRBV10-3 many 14 TGTGCCATCAGAGTAGCGGGAGAGTACAATGAGCAGTTCTTC CAIRVAGEYNEQFF
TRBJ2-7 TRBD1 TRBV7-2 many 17 TGTGCCAGCAGCTTTGGGACAGGGGCCTCAAGCTCCTACGAGCAGTACTTC CASSFGTGASSSYEQYF
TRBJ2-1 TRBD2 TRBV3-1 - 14 TGTGCCAGCAGCCCTAGCGGGAGTTTGGATGAGCAGTTCTTC CASSPSGSLDEQFF
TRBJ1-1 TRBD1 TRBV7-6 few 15 TGTGCCAGCAGCAAGTGGACAGGGTCGAACACTGAAGCTTTCTTT CASSKWTGSNTEAFF
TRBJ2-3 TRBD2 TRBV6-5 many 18 TGTGCCACCCAATCTGGACTAGCGGCCTTACTCGGCACAGATACGCAGTATTTT CATQSGLAALLGTDTQYF
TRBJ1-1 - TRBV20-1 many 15 TGCAGTGCTAGAGACAGGGGTTCCATGAACACTGAAGCTTTCTTT CSARDRGSMNTEAFF
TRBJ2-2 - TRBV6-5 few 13 TGTGCCAGCAGACGAGCGGAAACCGGGGAGCTGTTTTTT CASRRAETGELFF
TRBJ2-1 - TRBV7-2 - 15 TGTGCCAGCAGCAAGGCCGTCGCATTTGGCGATGAGCAGTTCTTC CASSKAVAFGDEQFF
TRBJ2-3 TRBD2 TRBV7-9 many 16 TGTGCCAGCAGCCCGTACCTAGCGGGAGTACCAGATACGCAGTATTTT CASSPYLAGVPDTQYF
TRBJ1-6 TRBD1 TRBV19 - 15 TGTGCCAGTAGTATCGCGGGACAGGGGGCATCACCCCTCCACTTT CASSIAGQGASPLHF
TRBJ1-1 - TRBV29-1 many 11 TGCAGCGTTGTTTACGGCACTGAAGCTTTCTTT CSVVYGTEAFF
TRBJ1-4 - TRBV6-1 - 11 TGTGCCAGCAGAGCGAATGAAAAACTGTTTTTT CASRANEKLFF
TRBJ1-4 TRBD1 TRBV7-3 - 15 TGTGCCAGCAGGTACCGACAGGGATTTAATGAAAAACTGTTTTTT CASRYRQGFNEKLFF
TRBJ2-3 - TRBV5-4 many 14 TGTGCCAGCAGCTTGCCCCGGGATTCAGATACGCAGTATTTT CASSLPRDSDTQYF
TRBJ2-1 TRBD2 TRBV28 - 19 TGTGCCAGCCCTCCCCCGGGACTAGCGGGGGGGCAGTCCTACAATGAGCAGTTCTTC CASPPPGLAGGQSYNEQFF
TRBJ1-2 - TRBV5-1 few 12 TGCGCCAGCAGCATGGACAGTAGTGGCTACACCTTC CASSMDSSGYTF
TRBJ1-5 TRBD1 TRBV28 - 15 TGTGCCAGCAGACCGGGACAGGGTAGCAATCAGCCCCAGCATTTT CASRPGQGSNQPQHF
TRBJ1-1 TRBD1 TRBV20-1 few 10 TGCAGTGCTGCCGACAGGGGAGCTTTCTTT CSAADRGAFF
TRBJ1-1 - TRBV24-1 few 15 TGTGCCACCAGTGAGGGGGGAGGCATGAACACTGAAGCTTTCTTT CATSEGGGMNTEAFF
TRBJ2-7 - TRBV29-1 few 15 TGCAGCGTAACCCAGGGGCAGGGGATAAGCTACGAGCAGTACTTC CSVTQGQGISYEQYF
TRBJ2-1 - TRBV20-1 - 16 TGCTGCGCTTGGGGCCCGGCTTCGGATCCCTCGGATGAGCAGTTCTTC CCAWGPASDPSDEQFF
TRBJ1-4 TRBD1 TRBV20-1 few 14 TGCAGTGCTACCCGACAGGGAGGTGATGAAAAACTGTTTTTT CSATRQGGDEKLFF
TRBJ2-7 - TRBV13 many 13 TGTGCCAGCAGCTCCTGGGACGCCGGGGTGCAGTACTTC CASSSWDAGVQYF
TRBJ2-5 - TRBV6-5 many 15 TGTGCCAGCAGTTACTATCAGCACCACCAAGAGACCCAGTACTTC CASSYYQHHQETQYF
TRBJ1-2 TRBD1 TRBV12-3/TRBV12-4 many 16 TGTGCCAGCAGTTTCGACAGGGGGCAGGCTAACTATGGCTACACCTTC CASSFDRGQANYGYTF
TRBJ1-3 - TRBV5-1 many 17 TGCGCCAGCAGCCAAAACGCCGGGACTAACTCTGGAAACACCATATATTTT CASSQNAGTNSGNTIYF
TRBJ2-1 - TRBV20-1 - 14 TGCAGTGCTAGAGACCCTCCAATCTACAATGAGCAGTTCTTC CSARDPPIYNEQFF
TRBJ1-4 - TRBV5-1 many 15 TGCGCCAGCAGCTTGAGGGGGGGAGCTAATGAAAAACTGTTTTTT CASSLRGGANEKLFF
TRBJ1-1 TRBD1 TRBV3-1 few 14 TGTGCCAGCAGCCAAACTGCCGGGACAGGGACAGCTTTCTTT CASSQTAGTGTAFF